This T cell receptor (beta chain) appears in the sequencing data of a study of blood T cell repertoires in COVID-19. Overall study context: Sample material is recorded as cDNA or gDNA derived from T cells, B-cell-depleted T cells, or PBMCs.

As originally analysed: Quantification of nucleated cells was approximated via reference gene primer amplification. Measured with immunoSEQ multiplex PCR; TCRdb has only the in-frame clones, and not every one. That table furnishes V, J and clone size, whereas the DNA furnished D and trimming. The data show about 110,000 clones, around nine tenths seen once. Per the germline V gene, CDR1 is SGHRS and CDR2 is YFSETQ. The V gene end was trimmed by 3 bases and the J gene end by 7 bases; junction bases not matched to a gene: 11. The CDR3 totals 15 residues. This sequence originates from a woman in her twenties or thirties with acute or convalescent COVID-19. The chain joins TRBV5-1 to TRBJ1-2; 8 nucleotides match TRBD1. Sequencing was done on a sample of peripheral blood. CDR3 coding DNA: TGCGCCAGCAGCTCCGAAGTGGACAGGGTATCTGGCTACACCTTC. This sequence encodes CASSSEVDRVSGYTF.